Each of the 10 T cell receptor beta chains below was sequenced from the same sample in a study of beta chain features in type 1 diabetes. Every isolated RNA sample was fully reverse transcribed, so sequencing captured expressed TCRB transcripts. Assay: immunoSEQ multiplex PCR; the TCRdb copy retains only in-frame clones and omits some. The sample shows hundreds of thousands of clones, roughly an eighth of them seen only once. Study-wide results and limits: For Type 1 diabetes patients, all four CD4+ subsets carried TCRB CDR3s that were moderately but significantly shorter.

Their antigens remain unidentified. The sample consisted of naive CD4+ T cells from blood. The receptors were gathered from a man between 18 and 29 years old with type 1 diabetes.

This sequence joins TRBV6-5 and TRBJ2-7; no firm D call. The V gene lost 1 base and the J gene lost 2 bases, with 6 bases spanning the gap. Germline CDR1 and CDR2: MNHEY and SVGAGI. The CDR3 totals 13 residues. The CDR3: CASSYYGAYEQYF. The CDR3 DNA reads TGTGCCAGCAGTTACTACGGCGCCTACGAGCAGTACTTC.

This chain uses TRBV6-5 with TRBJ1-2; the D is unclear. CDR1 and CDR2 (germline): MNHEY, SVGAGI. This CDR3 comprises 15 residues. V was clipped by 0 bases and J by 0 bases, with 8 bases between them. This CDR3 reads CASSYSLITNYGYTF. CDR3 sequence (DNA): TGTGCCAGCAGTTACTCCTTGATCACTAACTATGGCTACACCTTC.

The chain has TRBV7-2 and TRBJ1-5; 7 bases line up with TRBD1. CDR1 SGHTA and CDR2 FQGNSA come from the germline V gene. The CDR3 contains 16 residues. Trimming removed 5 bases from V and 7 bases from J; junction bases left unmatched: 14. Written as DNA, the CDR3 is TGTGCCAGCAGCCTCCAGACGACAGGGAGAGACCAGCCCCAGCATTTT. It translates to CASSLQTTGRDQPQHF.

In its sample, this clone was seen a few times. The J gene is TRBJ1-5, the V gene TRBV5-1; perhaps TRBD1 as D (6 bases). CDR1 is SGHRS and CDR2 is YFSETQ in the germline V gene. V lost 0 bases to trimming and J lost 3 bases, with 13 bases between them. There are 16 residues in the CDR3. DNA of the CDR3: TGCGCCAGCAGCTTGGTGCCTACAGGGTCCAATCAGCCCCAGCATTTT. This sequence encodes CASSLVPTGSNQPQHF.

Only a few counts were recorded for this clone. V gene TRBV29-1 combines with J gene TRBJ1-2, with D maybe TRBD1 (6 bases). Between the trimmed V and J ends, which lost 6 bases and 8 bases, there was a span of 16 bases. Germline assignment: CDR1 SQVTM and CDR2 ANQGSEA. The CDR3 has 12 amino acids. CDR3 sequence (DNA): TGCAGCGTCGACAGGTGGGGTGGAGGCTACACCTTC. It yields the protein CSVDRWGGGYTF.

In this sample, this clone turned up a few times. The chain links TRBV7-2 to TRBJ1-5; TRBD1 agrees at 7 bases. Germline lookup yields CDR1 SGHTA and CDR2 FQGNSA. The CDR3 contains 16 residues. Trimming took 5 bases from V and 6 from J; bases not matched to a gene: 13. CDR3 loop: CASSPRWEGAGQPQHF. CDR3 coding DNA: TGTGCCAGCAGCCCCCGTTGGGAGGGGGCGGGTCAGCCCCAGCATTTT.

This clone has just a few counts. The chain combines TRBV30 with TRBJ1-5; TRBD1 matches at 7 bases. The CDR3 contains 15 residues. V was pared by 3 bases and J by 3 bases, with 8 bases of the junction left unmatched. Germline V gene data show CDR1 as GTSNPN and CDR2 as SVGIG (reference sequence). The CDR3 DNA is TGTGCCTGGAGCGGGATGGGACAGTACAATCAGCCCCAGCATTTT. Its translation: CAWSGMGQYNQPQHF.

The chain carries TRBV2 and TRBJ1-5; D gene uncertain. The CDR3 is 15 amino acids. CDR1 SNHLY and CDR2 FYNNEI come from the germline V gene. V lost 4 bases and J lost 0, with 10 bases in between. The CDR3 loop is CASSARGVSNQPQHF. The DNA for the CDR3 is TGTGCCAGCAGTGCCCGGGGAGTTAGCAATCAGCCCCAGCATTTT.

The J gene is TRBJ1-2, the V gene TRBV30; 9 bases line up with TRBD1. The CDR3 runs to 12 residues. V lost 4 bases to trimming and J lost 10 bases; unmatched junction nucleotides: 7. CDR1 and CDR2 from the germline V gene are GTSNPN and SVGIG (reference sequence). The CDR3, as DNA: TGTGCCTGGACCTACAGGGGGCACGACTACACCTTC. This gives the protein CAWTYRGHDYTF.

This clone was seen a handful of times. The V gene is TRBV5-1, the J gene TRBJ2-5, with 9 bases fitting TRBD2. CDR1 and CDR2 (germline): SGHRS, YFSETQ. V shed 4 bases and J 5 bases; nucleotides not matched to a gene: 9. CDR3 size: 15 residues. CDR3 amino acids: CASSPAGGVEETQYF. As DNA, the CDR3 is TGCGCCAGCAGCCCGGCGGGAGGGGTTGAGGAGACCCAGTACTTC.